These 15 T cell receptor beta chains share one sample of origin, sequenced in a study of identical twins. TCRdb redid the calling of the 5' RACE reads with MiXCR, one entry per CDR3 protein. This sample has about 900,000 distinct CDR3 sequences, with 12% found just once. This same sample was also part of a study on yellow fever vaccine responses in identical twins.

Input material: PBMCs. The receptors were gathered from a woman under 30 in good health.

This clonotype was counted a few times. J is TRBJ2-5 and V is TRBV4-1, with 9 nucleotides matching TRBD2. V dropped 0 bases and J dropped 3; count of bases not matched to a gene: 5. The CDR3 runs to 16 residues. The V gene's germline CDR1 is MGHRA and CDR2 YSYEKL. The chain's CDR3 is CASSQDRAGGKETQYF. CDR3 nucleotide sequence: TGCGCCAGCAGCCAAGATCGGGCGGGAGGGAAAGAGACCCAGTACTTC.

This clonotype was found a few times. The gene calls are TRBV28 and TRBJ2-1; D remains ambiguous. This CDR3 region has 14 residues. Germline CDR1 reads MDHEN; CDR2 reads SYDVKM. Trimming took 3 bases from V and 0 from J, leaving 6 bases between them. As DNA, the CDR3 is TGTGCCAGCAGTTTTGTTAGCTCCTACAATGAGCAGTTCTTC. Its translation: CASSFVSSYNEQFF. Together with reference TRBV28 and TRBJ2-1, the CDR3 gives the full variable domain: DVKVTQSSRYLVKRTGEKVFLECVQDMDHENMFWYRQDPGLGLRLIYFSYDVKMKEKGDIPEGYSVSREKKERFSLILESASTNQTSMYLCASSFVSSYNEQFFGPGTRLTVL.

This clonotype was found a few times. This sequence joins TRBV10-1 and TRBJ1-3, with D unresolved. Germline loops: CDR1 WNHNN, CDR2 SYGVQD (reference sequence). The CDR3 is 14 amino acids. With 3 bases removed from V and 5 bases from J, the gap between germline ends came to 11 bases. The CDR3 DNA sequence: TGCGCCAGCAGTGAATCCATCCGGAGAAACACCATATATTTT. Protein: CASSESIRRNTIYF.

The chain employs TRBV20-1 and TRBJ2-1; the match to TRBD1 covers 8 bases. Per germline, CDR1 DFQATT and CDR2 SNEGSKA (reference sequence). J was trimmed by 2 bases and V by 7 bases; bases with no gene match: 10. The CDR3 length is 15 residues. For the CDR3, the DNA is TGCAGTGGCACGGACAGGGCTATCCCCTACAATGAGCAGTTCTTC. Protein: CSGTDRAIPYNEQFF.

This clonotype was seen only a few times. The chain's CDR3 is CASSQTGGSYNEQFF. In DNA form, the CDR3 reads TGTGCCAGCAGTCAGACAGGGGGCTCATACAATGAGCAGTTCTTC. The J gene is TRBJ2-1, the V gene TRBV6-1; 10 nucleotides align to TRBD1. The CDR3 is made up of 15 amino acids. J lost 4 bases, V lost 5 bases, and 5 bases had no gene match. From germline, CDR1 is MNHNS and CDR2 SASEGT.

This chain uses TRBV28 with TRBJ2-6; maybe TRBD1 (5 bases). This CDR3 region has 18 residues. The V and J ends lost 3 bases and 0 bases respectively, with 15 bases between them. Germline CDR1 reads MDHEN; CDR2 reads SYDVKM. The CDR3 loop reads CASSFRVGPTSGANVLTF. The DNA for the CDR3 is TGTGCCAGCAGTTTCAGGGTTGGGCCCACCTCTGGGGCCAACGTCCTGACTTTC.

The chain joins TRBV2 to TRBJ2-3; tentatively, D is TRBD1 (5 bases). Germline CDR1 reads SNHLY; CDR2 reads FYNNEI. The CDR3 spans 13 residues. Trimming shortened V by 6 bases and J by 2 bases, and 9 bases separated the two germline ends. The CDR3 spells CASRDRTTDTQYF. In nucleotides, the CDR3 is TGTGCCAGCAGAGACAGAACCACAGATACGCAGTATTTT.

The table lists this clonotype with many counts. This chain joins TRBV12-3 or TRBV12-4 and TRBJ1-5; the D gene is possibly TRBD1 (6 bases). The CDR3 has 14 residues. V was clipped by 7 bases and J by 4 bases, with 14 bases between them. CDR3 residues: CASNLQGGNQPQHF. The CDR3 coding sequence is TGTGCCAGCAACCTACAGGGTGGGAATCAGCCCCAGCATTTT.

The J gene is TRBJ2-7, the V gene TRBV6-2 or TRBV6-3; 8 bases fit TRBD2. Germline CDR1 is MNHEY and CDR2 is SVGEGT. The junction had 13 bases not matched to a gene; V was cut back by 2 bases and J by 4 bases. This CDR3 has 17 amino acids. CDR3 bases: TGTGCCAGCAGTTACGGGGCAGGAACTAGCGGCTTGTACGAGCAGTACTTC. Translation gives CASSYGAGTSGLYEQYF.

The chain carries TRBV13 and TRBJ1-2, with D unresolved. Germline CDR1 PRHDT, CDR2 FYEKMQ (reference sequence). The CDR3 is made up of 15 amino acids. Trimming shortened V by 2 bases and J by 6 bases, and 16 bases separated the two germline ends. Written as DNA, the CDR3 is TGTGCCAGCAGCTTAATGGCCGGAGTAAGGAATGGCTACACCTTC. Its translation: CASSLMAGVRNGYTF.

This clonotype has a handful of counts. J is TRBJ2-1 and V is TRBV9; D is unresolved. Germline CDR1 SGDLS, CDR2 YYNGEE. This CDR3 region has 13 residues. V was cut by 0 bases and J by 9 bases, with 10 bases left in between. The CDR3 sequence is CASSVVGFGEQFF. Written as DNA, the CDR3 is TGTGCCAGCAGCGTAGTGGGGTTTGGTGAGCAGTTCTTC.

The CDR3 reads CASSGHRLARDEQFF. Written as DNA, the CDR3 is TGTGCCAGCAGTGGCCACCGACTAGCCCGGGATGAGCAGTTCTTC. The V and J genes are TRBV6-1 and TRBJ2-1, with 7 nucleotides matching TRBD2. There are 15 residues in the CDR3. With V trimmed by 4 bases and J by 8 bases, 11 bases remained unmatched. Germline V lookup: CDR1 MNHNS, CDR2 SASEGT.

At least ten counts were recorded for this clonotype. This chain connects TRBV12-3 or TRBV12-4 to TRBJ1-2; D may be TRBD1 (5 bases). The CDR3 contains 14 residues. V gave up 6 bases and J gave up 5 bases, with 16 bases separating them. CDR3 sequence (DNA): TGTGCCAGCAGGGGGGGGAGGAGCCCGTATGGCTACACCTTC. It is translated as CASRGGRSPYGYTF.

This clonotype appeared a few times. The rearrangement joins TRBV20-1 to TRBJ2-5; TRBD1 matches 7 bases. The CDR3 is 15 residues long. CDR1 DFQATT and CDR2 SNEGSKA come from the germline V gene (reference sequence). With V trimmed by 5 bases and J by 4 bases, 13 bases remained unmatched. The CDR3 reads CSARRQGWVSETQYF. In DNA form, the CDR3 reads TGCAGTGCTCGCCGACAGGGTTGGGTCTCAGAGACCCAGTACTTC.

The chain couples TRBV10-2 to TRBJ2-1; D might be TRBD1 or TRBD2, each matching 5 bases. Germline CDR1 and CDR2: WSHSY and SAAADI. The V end was cut by 3 bases, the J end by 6 bases, with 18 bases between. This CDR3 has 16 residues. CDR3 bases: TGCGCCAGCAGTGATCGGGGACCCCGAAGACGCAATGAGCAGTTCTTC. This sequence encodes CASSDRGPRRRNEQFF.